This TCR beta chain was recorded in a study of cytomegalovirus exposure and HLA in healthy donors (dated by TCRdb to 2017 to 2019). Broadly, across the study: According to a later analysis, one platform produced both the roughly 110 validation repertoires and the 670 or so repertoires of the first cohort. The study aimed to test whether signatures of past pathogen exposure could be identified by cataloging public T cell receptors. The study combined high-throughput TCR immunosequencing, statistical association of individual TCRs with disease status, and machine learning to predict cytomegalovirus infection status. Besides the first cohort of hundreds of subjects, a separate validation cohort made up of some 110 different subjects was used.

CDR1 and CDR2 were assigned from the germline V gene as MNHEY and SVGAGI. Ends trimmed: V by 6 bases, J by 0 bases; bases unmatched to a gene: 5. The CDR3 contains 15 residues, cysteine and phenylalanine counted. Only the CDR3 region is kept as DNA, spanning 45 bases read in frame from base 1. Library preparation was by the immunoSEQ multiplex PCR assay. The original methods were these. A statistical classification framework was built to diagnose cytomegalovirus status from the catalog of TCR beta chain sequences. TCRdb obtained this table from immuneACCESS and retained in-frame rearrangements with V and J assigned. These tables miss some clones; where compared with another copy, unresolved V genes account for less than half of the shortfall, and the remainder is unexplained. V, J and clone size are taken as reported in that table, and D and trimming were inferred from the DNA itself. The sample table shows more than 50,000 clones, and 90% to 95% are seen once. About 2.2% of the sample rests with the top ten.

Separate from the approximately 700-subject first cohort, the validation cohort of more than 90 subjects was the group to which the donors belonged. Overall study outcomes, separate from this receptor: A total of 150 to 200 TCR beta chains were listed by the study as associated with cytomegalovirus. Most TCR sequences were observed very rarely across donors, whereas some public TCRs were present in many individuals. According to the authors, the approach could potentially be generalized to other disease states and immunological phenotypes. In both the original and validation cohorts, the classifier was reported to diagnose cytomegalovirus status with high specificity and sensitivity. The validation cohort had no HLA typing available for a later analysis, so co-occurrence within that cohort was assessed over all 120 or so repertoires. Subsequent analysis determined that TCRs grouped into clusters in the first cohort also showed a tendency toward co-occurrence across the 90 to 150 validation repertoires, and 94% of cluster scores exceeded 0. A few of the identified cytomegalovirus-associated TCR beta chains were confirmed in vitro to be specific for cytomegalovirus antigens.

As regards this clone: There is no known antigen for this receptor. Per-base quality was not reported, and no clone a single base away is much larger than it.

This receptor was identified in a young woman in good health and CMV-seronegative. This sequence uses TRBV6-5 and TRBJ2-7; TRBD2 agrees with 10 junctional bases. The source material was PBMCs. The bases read TGTGCCAGCAGCCTGGGACTAGCGCCCTCCTACGAGCAGTACTTC. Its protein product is CASSLGLAPSYEQYF.